Below, 15 T cell receptor beta chains from the same sample are listed, as sequenced in a study of blood T cell repertoires in COVID-19. Sequencing used immunoSEQ multiplex PCR; TCRdb keeps in-frame clones, though not all of them. The sample lists some 250,000 clones; 81% were seen once. Sample: peripheral blood. These receptor sequences come from a woman in her sixties or seventies with active or convalescent COVID-19.

The V call is TRBV24-1, the J call TRBJ2-1; 9 positions agree with TRBD1. This CDR3 is 14 amino acids long. The V and J ends lost 9 bases and 5 bases, in that order; junction bases with no gene match: 7. Germline CDR1 and CDR2: KGHDR and SFDVKD. CDR3 coding DNA: TGTGCCACCGAGACAGGGGGAATCGACAATGAGCAGTTCTTC. This translates into CATETGGIDNEQFF.

The chain employs TRBV25-1 and TRBJ2-6, with TRBD1 matching 8 bases. The V segment lost 3 bases and the J segment 0 bases; nucleotides outside the gene matches: 7. Germline V gives CDR1 MGHDK, CDR2 SYGVNS. CDR3 size: 18 residues. The chain's CDR3 is CASSDWTGQASGANVLTF. The CDR3 DNA is TGTGCCAGCAGTGATTGGACAGGGCAAGCCTCTGGGGCCAACGTCCTGACTTTC.

This rearrangement joins TRBV13 to TRBJ2-7; maybe TRBD2 (5 bases). Between the trimmed V and J ends, which lost 8 bases and 3 bases, there was a span of 11 bases. CDR1 and CDR2 from the germline V gene are PRHDT and FYEKMQ (reference sequence). The CDR3 consists of 12 residues. Here the CDR3 DNA reads TGTGCCAGCGGACCCGGGAACTACGAGCAGTACTTC. It translates to CASGPGNYEQYF. The full variable domain, in which reference TRBV13 and TRBJ2-7 provide the parts outside the CDR3, is AAGVIQSPRHLIKEKRETATLKCYPIPRHDTVYWYQQGPGQDPQFLISFYEKMQSDKGSIPDRFSAQQFSDYHSELNMSSLELGDSALYFCASGPGNYEQYFGPGTRLTVT.

The chain joins TRBV19 to TRBJ1-1, with a weak D call TRBD1 (6 bases). V shed 10 bases and J shed 2 bases, with 11 bases lying between them. The CDR3 covers 12 residues. In germline, CDR1 is LNHDA, CDR2 SQIVND (reference sequence). The CDR3, as DNA: TGTGCCACTAAGACAGGTAACACTGAAGCTTTCTTT. Encoded protein: CATKTGNTEAFF.

The chain joins TRBV7-7 to TRBJ2-6; a possible D gene is TRBD1 (7 bases). Germline CDR1 SSHAT, CDR2 FNYEAQ (reference sequence). The CDR3 has 17 residues. This CDR3 reads CASGTQRDSSGANVLTF. The CDR3 bases are TGTGCTAGCGGAACCCAGAGGGACAGCTCTGGGGCCAACGTCCTGACTTTC.

Only one count was recorded for this clone. V usage is TRBV5-1 and J usage is TRBJ1-4, with TRBD1 as a possible D gene (5 bases). V was pared by 4 bases and J by 0 bases, with 13 bases between. Germline V gene sequence: CDR1 SGHRS, CDR2 YFSETQ. The CDR3 totals 16 residues. CDR3 region: CASSRFQQATNEKLFF. The CDR3 DNA reads as TGCGCCAGCAGCCGATTCCAACAGGCAACTAATGAAAAACTGTTTTTT.

The chain employs TRBV2 and TRBJ1-2; TRBD1 agrees at 7 bases. The CDR3 sequence is 12 residues long. The trim removed 4 bases at V and 8 bases at J, leaving 4 bases unmatched. Germline V lookup: CDR1 SNHLY, CDR2 FYNNEI. DNA for the CDR3: TGTGCCAGCAGTGCTGACAGGGTAGGCTACACCTTC. Its translation is CASSADRVGYTF. Full variable domain (remainder filled in from reference TRBV2 and TRBJ1-2): EPEVTQTPSHQVTQMGQEVILRCVPISNHLYFYWYRQILGQKVEFLVSFYNNEISEKSEIFDDQFSVERPDGSNFTLKIRSTKLEDSAMYFCASSADRVGYTFGSGTRLTVV.

V and J are TRBV7-8 and TRBJ1-2; weak D call: TRBD1 (5 bases). CDR3 length: 16 residues. V was pared by 0 bases and J by 1 base, with 12 bases between. Germline CDR1 SGHVS, CDR2 FQNEAQ. The CDR3 DNA follows: TGTGCCAGCAGCTTAGCCTCGGGGGGGTTTAACTATGGCTACACCTTC. Translation gives CASSLASGGFNYGYTF.

The rearrangement joins TRBV19 to TRBJ1-2, with TRBD1 identical over 10 bases. Germline V gene sequence: CDR1 LNHDA, CDR2 SQIVND (reference sequence). The CDR3 runs to 16 residues. The J segment lost 2 bases and the V segment lost 4 bases, leaving 7 bases of the junction unmatched. CDR3 protein: CASSTSAGQGNYGYTF. DNA of the CDR3: TGTGCCAGTAGTACCTCCGCGGGACAGGGGAACTATGGCTACACCTTC.

CDR3 residues: CASSVGPDTDYSYEQYF. CDR3 bases: TGTGCCAGCAGCGTAGGCCCCGACACAGACTACTCCTACGAGCAGTACTTC. The chain combines TRBV9 with TRBJ2-7; TRBD2 is a possible D gene (5 bases). This CDR3 spans 17 amino acids. Per the germline V gene, CDR1 is SGDLS and CDR2 is YYNGEE. V lost 0 bases to trimming and J lost 0 bases, with 16 bases between them.

In its sample, this clone was seen once. The rearrangement links TRBV3-1 (or the pseudogene TRBV3-2) to TRBJ1-5, with TRBD1 as a possible D gene (6 bases). CDR1 LGHDT and CDR2 YNNKEL come from the germline V gene (reference sequence). CDR3 size: 15 residues. Trimming pared 0 bases from V and 0 bases from J, leaving 6 bases between. Here the CDR3 DNA reads TGTGCCAGCAGCCAAGAGGGGGCTAGCAATCAGCCCCAGCATTTT. It encodes CASSQEGASNQPQHF.

This clone came up a few times. The V call is TRBV7-9, the J call TRBJ2-5; 7 positions match TRBD1. The CDR3 runs to 16 residues. V trimming: 5 bases; J trimming: 0 bases; junction bases outside the gene matches: 9. Per germline, CDR1 SEHNR and CDR2 FQNEAQ (reference sequence). In nucleotides, the CDR3 is TGTGCCAGCAGCCCTTCACAGGGGACGTACCAAGAGACCCAGTACTTC. It specifies CASSPSQGTYQETQYF.

CDR3 protein: CASSLAGQANEKLFF. CDR3 in DNA: TGCGCCAGCAGCTTGGCGGGACAGGCTAATGAAAAACTGTTTTTT. The V and J genes are TRBV5-1 and TRBJ1-4; 8 bases fit TRBD1. This CDR3 spans 15 amino acids. V lost 0 bases to trimming and J lost 3 bases; unmatched junction nucleotides: 1. Per germline, CDR1 SGHRS and CDR2 YFSETQ.

The chain has TRBV5-1 and TRBJ2-7, with 13 bases that match TRBD2. The germline gives CDR1 SGHRS, CDR2 YFSETQ. The CDR3 has 18 residues. J lost 0 bases, V lost 2 bases, and 8 bases had no gene match. The CDR3 bases are TGCGCCAGCAGCTTTACCGGGACTAGCGGGGCGAGCTCCTACGAGCAGTACTTC. Its translation is CASSFTGTSGASSYEQYF.

This clone was detected a few times. The V call is TRBV4-2, the J call TRBJ1-5; D is undetermined. CDR1 is LGHNA, CDR2 YNFKEQ, per germline. The CDR3 length is 17 residues. The V end was cut by 0 bases, the J end by 1 base, with 13 bases between. CDR3 residues: CASSQDQEGGSNQPQHF. CDR3 coding DNA: TGTGCCAGCAGCCAAGACCAGGAGGGAGGGAGCAATCAGCCCCAGCATTTT.